Following are 26 T cell receptor beta chains from one sample sequenced in a study of T-cell memory formation after mild COVID-19. TCRdb re-called the 5' RACE reads through MiXCR, storing one row per CDR3 protein. Of 300,000 to 400,000 distinct CDR3 sequences listed, approximately 15% were seen once; the top ten hold 20% to 25%. The sample consisted of PBMCs or a T cell subset sorted from them (not recorded which). Receptors originate from a young man who had mild COVID-19 (a few samples of this study predate the infection). Cell type and time point are not known.

The table lists this clonotype with a few counts. The chain couples TRBV5-5 to TRBJ2-7; 7 nucleotides align to TRBD1. The ends lost 4 bases at V and 4 bases at J; junction bases unmatched: 2. Germline V gene sequence: CDR1 SGHKS, CDR2 YYEKEE (reference sequence). The CDR3 is 12 residues long. CDR3 DNA sequence: TGTGCCAGCAGCGCGACAGGGTACGAGCAGTACTTC. It encodes CASSATGYEQYF.

This clonotype has more than one count but fewer than ten. The rearrangement links TRBV5-4 to TRBJ2-2, with 8 nucleotides matching TRBD2. The CDR3 totals 15 residues. Looked up from germline, CDR1 is SGHNT and CDR2 is YYREEE (reference sequence). J gave up 5 bases and V 9 bases, and 12 bases lay outside the gene matches. The CDR3 region is CATSGAGGRTGELFF. In DNA form, the CDR3 reads TGTGCCACCTCGGGGGCGGGGGGCAGGACCGGGGAGCTGTTTTTT.

This chain connects TRBV30 to TRBJ2-5; D is ambiguous. Trimming cost V 1 base and J 4 bases, with 7 bases left between them. The CDR3 length is 12 residues. Per germline, CDR1 GTSNPN and CDR2 SVGIG (reference sequence). CDR3 sequence: CAWSGLGETQYF. In DNA form, the CDR3 reads TGTGCCTGGAGTGGGCTTGGAGAGACCCAGTACTTC.

Only a few counts were recorded for this clonotype. The chain is built from TRBV7-2 and TRBJ2-5; 8 bases align to TRBD2. CDR3 length equals 14 residues. CDR1 and CDR2 (germline): SGHTA, FQGNSA. With V trimmed by 5 bases and J by 5 bases, 7 bases remained unmatched. The CDR3 here is CASSDGTSRETQYF. DNA of the CDR3: TGTGCCAGCAGCGACGGGACTAGTCGGGAGACCCAGTACTTC.

This clonotype was detected ten times or more. V usage is TRBV6-5 and J usage is TRBJ1-2; D gene uncertain. The V end lost 3 bases, the J end lost 0 bases, and 11 bases lay between the germline ends. CDR3 length: 15 residues. The germline V gene encodes CDR1 MNHEY and CDR2 SVGAGI. The CDR3 sequence is CASSYGHETNYGYTF. As DNA, the CDR3 is TGTGCCAGCAGTTATGGTCACGAGACTAACTATGGCTACACCTTC.

This clonotype appeared many times. J is TRBJ2-2 and V is TRBV6-1; D remains unclear. In germline, CDR1 is MNHNS, CDR2 SASEGT. V lost 0 bases, J lost 3 bases, and 2 bases lay in between. The CDR3 sequence is 13 residues long. The CDR3 reads CASSEADTGELFF. CDR3 coding DNA: TGTGCCAGCAGTGAAGCGGACACCGGGGAGCTGTTTTTT.

V is TRBV4-3 and J is TRBJ2-2; 7 bases line up with TRBD1. J was trimmed by 6 bases and V by 1 base; bases with no gene match: 5. CDR1 and CDR2 (germline): LGHNA, YSLEER. CDR3 length: 15 residues. The CDR3 coding sequence is TGCGCCAGCAGCCAAGTGTCAGGGGGTGCCGGGGAGCTGTTTTTT. It codes for CASSQVSGGAGELFF.

The sample holds many counts of this clonotype. This chain links TRBV5-1 with TRBJ2-3; D perhaps matches TRBD2 (7 bases). This CDR3 contains 14 residues. V shed 3 bases and J shed 10 bases, with 18 bases lying between them. From germline, CDR1 is SGHRS and CDR2 YFSETQ. The CDR3 bases are TGCGCCAGCAGCTGGGGTACAGGGAGGGAACCGCAGTATTTT. This sequence encodes CASSWGTGREPQYF.

The table lists this clonotype with a few counts. The chain joins TRBV12-3 or TRBV12-4 to TRBJ1-1; TRBD1 is a possible D gene (5 bases). There are 12 residues in the CDR3. Trimming stripped 5 bases from V and 11 bases from J, with 15 bases between. CDR3 sequence: CASSGGVRRAFF. The CDR3 DNA follows: TGTGCCAGCAGTGGGGGGGTTCGTCGGGCTTTCTTT.

The chain employs TRBV20-1 and TRBJ1-3, with a weak D call TRBD1 (5 bases). Per the germline V gene, CDR1 is DFQATT and CDR2 is SNEGSKA (reference sequence). The CDR3 has 15 amino acids. V lost 5 bases to trimming and J lost 0 bases, with 14 bases between them. In nucleotides, the CDR3 is TGCAGTGCTTACGACGGGGGGTCCTCTGGAAACACCATATATTTT. Its translation is CSAYDGGSSGNTIYF.

This clonotype turned up a few times. The chain uses TRBV12-3 or TRBV12-4 and TRBJ1-1; perhaps TRBD1 as D (6 bases). This CDR3 contains 14 residues. Trimming shortened V by 7 bases and J by 4 bases, and 16 bases separated the two germline ends. The CDR3 DNA is TGTGCCAGCACCCACGGTCTAGGGGGCACTGAAGCTTTCTTT. Its protein product is CASTHGLGGTEAFF.

The CDR3 DNA reads TGTGCCAGCAGTTCCCAGGGACATAGCTCCTACGAGCAGTACTTC. Protein product: CASSSQGHSSYEQYF. The chain is built from TRBV6-2 or TRBV6-3 and TRBJ2-7, with a tentative D call TRBD1 (6 bases). V was cut by 4 bases and J by 0 bases, with 13 bases left in between. The CDR3 covers 15 residues. Germline V gene sequence: CDR1 MNHEY, CDR2 SVGEGT.

This sequence joins TRBV20-1 and TRBJ1-5; a possible D gene is TRBD1 (5 bases). Germline CDR1 reads DFQATT; CDR2 reads SNEGSKA (reference sequence). The ends were cut back, 0 bases at V and 6 bases at J, with 12 bases in the middle. This CDR3 spans 14 amino acids. This CDR3 reads CSARDSQGSQPQHF. CDR3 DNA: TGCAGTGCTAGAGATTCCCAGGGAAGTCAGCCCCAGCATTTT.

This chain links TRBV7-2 with TRBJ2-3; 11 nucleotides match TRBD2. Germline V gene sequence: CDR1 SGHTA, CDR2 FQGNSA. Losses at the gene ends were 5 bases for V and 3 bases for J; bases not matched to a gene: 4. This CDR3 has 15 residues. CDR3 in amino acids: CASSPVAGGTDTQYF. Here the CDR3 DNA reads TGTGCCAGCAGCCCCGTAGCGGGGGGGACAGATACGCAGTATTTT.

This rearrangement joins TRBV7-9 to TRBJ2-1; the match to TRBD2 covers 10 bases. Germline CDR1 reads SEHNR; CDR2 reads FQNEAQ (reference sequence). CDR3 size: 17 residues. V trimming: 5 bases; J trimming: 14 bases; junction bases outside the gene matches: 21. The CDR3 sequence is CASSPRGVAGGGVEKFF. The CDR3 DNA sequence: TGTGCCAGCAGCCCCCGTGGGGTAGCGGGGGGCGGAGTGGAAAAGTTCTTC.

This clonotype was seen only a few times. The chain has TRBV2 and TRBJ2-3; perhaps TRBD2 as D (6 bases). CDR1 and CDR2 (germline): SNHLY, FYNNEI. CDR3 length: 14 amino acids. With 3 bases removed from V and 6 bases from J, the gap between germline ends came to 13 bases. This CDR3 reads CASSDAGRGDTQYF. CDR3 in DNA: TGTGCCAGCAGTGATGCGGGGAGAGGTGATACGCAGTATTTT.

This clonotype was detected only a few times. This chain joins TRBV4-3 and TRBJ2-2, with D perhaps TRBD2 (5 bases). The CDR3 loop spans 15 amino acids. Trimming stripped 0 bases from V and 8 bases from J, with 13 bases between. Per the germline V gene, CDR1 is LGHNA and CDR2 is YSLEER. Here the CDR3 reads CASSQENRGEGELFF. DNA for the CDR3: TGCGCCAGCAGCCAAGAGAACCGGGGTGAAGGGGAGCTGTTTTTT.

In its sample, this clonotype was seen many times. The rearrangement uses TRBV5-1 and TRBJ1-1; D is undetermined. CDR3 length: 15 residues. Germline V gene data show CDR1 as SGHRS and CDR2 as YFSETQ. The V end was cut by 4 bases, the J end by 5 bases, with 18 bases between. The CDR3 bases are TGCGCCAGCAGCCCCTCGGGAAGGAGCGAGACTGAAGCTTTCTTT. Residues: CASSPSGRSETEAFF.

The chain uses TRBV6-6 and TRBJ2-2, with TRBD1 matching 9 bases. Germline trimming cut 6 bases from V and 1 base from J; bases unmatched to any gene: 6. The length of the CDR3 is 16 residues. The germline V gene encodes CDR1 MNHNY and CDR2 SVGAGI (reference sequence). CDR3 sequence: CASRGTGGRNTGELFF. The DNA of the CDR3 is TGTGCCAGCAGGGGTACAGGGGGCAGGAACACCGGGGAGCTGTTTTTT.

The chain combines TRBV6-5 with TRBJ2-3; D not certain. CDR1 MNHEY and CDR2 SVGAGI come from the germline V gene. The V end was cut by 8 bases, the J end by 3 bases, with 12 bases between. The CDR3 extends over 13 amino acids. CDR3 sequence (DNA): TGTGCCAGCGAGGACCCTTGGACAGATACGCAGTATTTT. It encodes CASEDPWTDTQYF.

J is TRBJ2-3 and V is TRBV4-3; TRBD2 is a possible D gene (5 bases). The V gene lost 4 bases and the J gene lost 5 bases, with 10 bases spanning the gap. CDR3 length: 13 amino acids. Germline CDR1 is LGHNA and CDR2 is YSLEER. CDR3 in amino acids: CASSRAEGDTQYF. DNA of the CDR3: TGCGCCAGCAGCCGAGCCGAGGGAGATACGCAGTATTTT.

The chain combines TRBV6-5 with TRBJ1-2; D remains unclear. Germline V gives CDR1 MNHEY, CDR2 SVGAGI. The CDR3 consists of 13 residues. The ends were cut back, 2 bases at V and 1 base at J, with 5 bases in the middle. CDR3 sequence (DNA): TGTGCCAGCAGTTACAGGGATAACTATGGCTACACCTTC. Translating gives CASSYRDNYGYTF.

This clonotype was counted a few times. The chain links TRBV3-1 to TRBJ1-5, with D possibly TRBD1 on 5 matching bases. The germline gives CDR1 LGHDT, CDR2 YNNKEL (reference sequence). The V and J ends lost 9 bases and 4 bases respectively, with 22 bases between them. The CDR3 totals 16 residues. CDR3: CARFNTWGGSNQPQHF. The CDR3 DNA follows: TGTGCCAGATTTAACACATGGGGGGGGTCTAATCAGCCCCAGCATTTT.

The rearrangement joins TRBV13 to TRBJ2-5; TRBD2 aligns across 8 bases. V was clipped by 5 bases and J by 1 base; unmatched bases: 3. The CDR3 runs to 14 residues. Germline CDR1 is PRHDT and CDR2 is FYEKMQ (reference sequence). CDR3 sequence: CASSNRGGQETQYF. Written as DNA, the CDR3 is TGTGCCAGCAGCAACCGGGGGGGCCAAGAGACCCAGTACTTC.

The chain recombines TRBV18 with TRBJ1-6; no reliable D call. V was clipped by 2 bases and J by 4 bases, with 15 bases between them. Per germline, CDR1 KGHSH and CDR2 LQKENI. The CDR3 runs 17 residues. CDR3 nucleotide sequence: TGTGCCAGCTCACCATGGGGTCGGTCTGGGTATAATTCACCCCTCCACTTT. This translates into CASSPWGRSGYNSPLHF.

The rearrangement links TRBV7-9 to TRBJ2-1, with 9 bases identical to TRBD1. Unmatched junction bases numbered 7, after V lost 4 bases and J lost 3 bases. CDR3 length: 16 residues. CDR1 is SEHNR and CDR2 is FQNEAQ in the germline V gene (reference sequence). The CDR3 DNA sequence: TGTGCCAGCAGCTCGAAACCGGGACAGGGCTACAATGAGCAGTTCTTC. Translation gives CASSSKPGQGYNEQFF. Drawing the rest from reference TRBV7-9 and TRBJ2-1, the complete variable domain is DTGVSQNPRHKITKRGQNVTFRCDPISEHNRLYWYRQTLGQGPEFLTYFQNEAQLEKSRLLSDRFSAERPKGSFSTLEIQRTEQGDSAMYLCASSSKPGQGYNEQFFGPGTRLTVL.